One and the same sample provided the 24 T cell receptor beta chains below, sequenced in a study of patients and donors after allogeneic stem cell transplantation. TCRdb redid the calling of the RT-PCR reads with MiXCR, one entry per CDR3 protein. The sample carries about 200,000 distinct CDR3 sequences, roughly 40% recorded once. Sequencing was done on a sample of blood, either unsorted or a sorted T cell fraction (not recorded which). The receptors shown here come from a human donor who was either an allogeneic HSCT recipient or a stem cell or donor lymphocyte infusion donor (not recorded which). It is not recorded whose cells these are; they may come from a transplant donor.

The genes are TRBV2 and TRBJ1-2; 10 nucleotides align to TRBD1. Germline V CDR1 and CDR2: SNHLY, FYNNEI. The CDR3 runs to 16 residues. Unmatched junction bases numbered 9, after V lost 6 bases and J lost 2 bases. The DNA of the CDR3 is TGTGCCAGCAGCGAATCCCGGGACAGGGGCAACTATGGCTACACCTTC. Protein product: CASSESRDRGNYGYTF.

The V and J genes are TRBV4-3 and TRBJ2-4; D is possibly TRBD2 (5 bases). Germline loops: CDR1 LGHNA, CDR2 YSLEER. With 4 bases removed from V and 2 bases from J, the gap between germline ends came to 15 bases. This CDR3 is 16 amino acids long. DNA for the CDR3: TGCGCCAGCAGCCCAGGTTTCGGGGTTTCCAAAAACATTCAGTACTTC. As protein: CASSPGFGVSKNIQYF.

V usage is TRBV7-3 and J usage is TRBJ2-3; D unresolved. Trimming took 8 bases from V and 6 from J, leaving 9 bases between them. Germline V CDR1 and CDR2: SGHTA, FQGTGA. This CDR3 comprises 11 residues. The chain's CDR3 is CASASGDTQYF. The CDR3 DNA sequence: TGTGCCAGCGCCTCTGGGGATACGCAGTATTTT. Combining the CDR3 with reference TRBV7-3 and TRBJ2-3 gives the whole variable domain GAGVSQTPSNKVTEKGKYVELRCDPISGHTALYWYRQSLGQGPEFLIYFQGTGAADDSGLPNDRFFAVRPEGSVSTLKIQRTERGDSAVYLCASASGDTQYFGPGTRLTVL.

The chain joins TRBV12-3 or TRBV12-4 to TRBJ1-2; D unresolved. The CDR3 sequence is 16 residues long. V was clipped by 3 bases and J by 6 bases, with 20 bases between them. The DNA for the CDR3 is TGTGCCAGCAGTTTTATCGCCCGAACAGATGAGAATGGCTACACCTTC. It codes for CASSFIARTDENGYTF.

The V and J genes are TRBV7-2 and TRBJ1-2; a possible D gene is TRBD1 (6 bases). V was trimmed by 1 base and J by 6 bases, leaving 21 bases between them. This CDR3 contains 17 residues. Per the germline V gene, CDR1 is SGHTA and CDR2 is FQGNSA. The CDR3 protein is CASSLEARTGLGDGYTF. CDR3 DNA sequence: TGTGCCAGCAGCTTAGAGGCTCGCACAGGGCTGGGAGATGGCTACACCTTC.

This chain connects TRBV6-2 or TRBV6-3 to TRBJ1-2; D is undetermined. Germline loops: CDR1 MNHEY, CDR2 SVGEGT. Deletions cut 8 bases from V and 0 bases from J, with 19 bases between. The CDR3 runs 16 residues. Written as DNA, the CDR3 is TGTGCCAGCGGGGTTCCCCCAGGAGCTACTAACTATGGCTACACCTTC. The encoded protein is CASGVPPGATNYGYTF.

The chain is built from TRBV12-3 or TRBV12-4 and TRBJ2-1, with D perhaps matching TRBD1 or TRBD2 (5 bases each). The CDR3 loop spans 12 amino acids. V was pared by 0 bases and J by 15 bases, with 12 bases between. The CDR3 nucleotides read TGTGCCAGCAGTTTAGCGCAGGGAGTTCCGTTCTTC. Translated, it gives CASSLAQGVPFF.

This clonotype was seen more than once but under ten times. This chain joins TRBV14 and TRBJ2-7; TRBD1 aligns across 10 bases. Per germline, CDR1 SGHDN and CDR2 FVKESK. The V and J ends lost 5 bases and 3 bases, in that order; junction bases with no gene match: 7. This CDR3 contains 15 residues. The CDR3 nucleotides read TGTGCCAGCAGCTATGGACAGGGGGGGTTCTACGAGCAGTACTTC. Its protein is CASSYGQGGFYEQYF.

This clonotype was seen only a few times. The CDR3 is CASSPPSSYNEQFF. In DNA form, the CDR3 reads TGTGCCAGCAGCCCGCCGAGCTCCTACAATGAGCAGTTCTTC. J is TRBJ2-1 and V is TRBV13; D unclear. V lost 5 bases to trimming and J lost 0 bases, with 8 bases between them. Germline CDR1 reads PRHDT; CDR2 reads FYEKMQ (reference sequence). This CDR3 spans 14 amino acids.

V gene TRBV19 combines with J gene TRBJ1-1; D may be TRBD1 (5 bases). The germline CDR1 and CDR2 sequences are LNHDA and SQIVND (reference sequence). V lost 3 bases to trimming and J lost 0 bases, with 17 bases between them. The CDR3 loop spans 17 amino acids. In nucleotides, the CDR3 is TGTGCCAGTAGTATTGCTAAGGGGCGGGTGATGAACACTGAAGCTTTCTTT. It encodes CASSIAKGRVMNTEAFF. Using reference TRBV19 and TRBJ1-1 for the parts outside the CDR3, the full variable domain is DGGITQSPKYLFRKEGQNVTLSCEQNLNHDAMYWYRQDPGQGLRLIYYSQIVNDFQKGDIAEGYSVSREKKESFPLTVTSAQKNPTAFYLCASSIAKGRVMNTEAFFGQGTRLTVV.

The rearrangement uses TRBV20-1 and TRBJ2-7; D is unclear. The CDR3 totals 14 residues. The germline V gene has CDR1 DFQATT and CDR2 SNEGSKA (reference sequence). V was shortened by 0 bases and J by 1 base, with 10 bases between the two germline ends. The DNA of the CDR3 is TGCAGTGCTAGAGATGAAGGATTTTCCTACGAGCAGTACTTC. It yields the protein CSARDEGFSYEQYF.

The V call is TRBV28, the J call TRBJ2-2; no clear D. Germline CDR1 is MDHEN and CDR2 is SYDVKM. This CDR3 has 15 residues. V shed 7 bases and J shed 0 bases, with 12 bases lying between them. CDR3 in amino acids: CASIGNPSNTGELFF. The CDR3 nucleotides are TGTGCCAGCATAGGCAACCCCTCGAACACCGGGGAGCTGTTTTTT.

V is TRBV15 and J is TRBJ2-2, with no clear D. CDR1 and CDR2 (germline): LNHNV, YYDKDF (reference sequence). The CDR3 is made up of 12 amino acids. Trimming took off 9 bases at V and 5 bases at J, with 10 bases between the two ends. CDR3 bases: TGTGCCACGTCGACGAGGACCGGGGAGCTGTTTTTT. Protein product: CATSTRTGELFF.

The chain joins TRBV7-8 to TRBJ1-2, with 9 bases identical to TRBD1. CDR1 is SGHVS, CDR2 FQNEAQ, per germline. The CDR3 loop spans 15 amino acids. J gave up 8 bases and V 6 bases, and 13 bases lay outside the gene matches. The CDR3 region is CASRSPGTGSGGYTF. The CDR3 DNA reads TGTGCCAGCAGATCCCCCGGGACAGGGTCGGGGGGCTACACCTTC.

This clonotype was recorded a few times. This rearrangement joins TRBV20-1 to TRBJ1-2; D is unclear. Germline CDR1 is DFQATT and CDR2 is SNEGSKA (reference sequence). This CDR3 spans 14 amino acids. Trimming took 6 bases from V and 3 from J, leaving 17 bases between them. DNA for the CDR3: TGCAGTGCAACAAGGACGGGTTTAGACTATGGCTACACCTTC. This sequence encodes CSATRTGLDYGYTF.

In this sample, this clonotype turned up once. The V and J genes are TRBV20-1 and TRBJ2-7, with TRBD1 matching 10 bases. J was trimmed by 3 bases and V by 4 bases; bases with no gene match: 15. Germline V gives CDR1 DFQATT, CDR2 SNEGSKA (reference sequence). The CDR3 has 17 residues. CDR3 residues: CSAIYLPPGTGDYEQYF. CDR3 nucleotide sequence: TGCAGTGCTATCTACCTCCCCCCAGGGACAGGGGACTACGAGCAGTACTTC.

The chain uses TRBV13 and TRBJ2-1; tentative D call: TRBD2 (6 bases). The V end was cut by 2 bases, the J end by 3 bases, with 14 bases between. Germline V lookup: CDR1 PRHDT, CDR2 FYEKMQ (reference sequence). The CDR3 spans 16 residues. CDR3 bases: TGTGCCAGCAGCTTACTAGGACTACCTTACTACAATGAGCAGTTCTTC. Protein product: CASSLLGLPYYNEQFF.

V usage is TRBV4-2 and J usage is TRBJ2-7; 9 nucleotides align to TRBD2. Per the germline V gene, CDR1 is LGHNA and CDR2 is YNFKEQ. Trimming cost V 1 base and J 4 bases; bases outside gene matches: 5. The CDR3 has 15 residues. The CDR3 spells CASSQGSSGIYEQYF. In DNA, the CDR3 is TGTGCCAGCAGCCAAGGGTCTAGCGGGATTTACGAGCAGTACTTC.

This clonotype has only a few counts. The chain is built from TRBV4-2 and TRBJ2-3; D may be TRBD1 or TRBD2 (5 bases each). The V end was cut by 0 bases, the J end by 2 bases, with 12 bases between. CDR3 length: 16 amino acids. Germline assignment: CDR1 LGHNA and CDR2 YNFKEQ. The CDR3 DNA follows: TGTGCCAGCAGCCAAGACGGGGCAGGGATCACAGATACGCAGTATTTT. This gives the protein CASSQDGAGITDTQYF.

This CDR3 reads CASIGQGGSYEQYF. CDR3 nucleotides: TGTGCCAGCATCGGACAGGGTGGTTCCTACGAGCAGTACTTC. The V gene is TRBV2, the J gene TRBJ2-7; the match to TRBD1 covers 8 bases. The germline V gene has CDR1 SNHLY and CDR2 FYNNEI. The CDR3 has 14 amino acids. V dropped 7 bases and J dropped 1; count of bases not matched to a gene: 6.

This clonotype was found a few times. The CDR3 region has the DNA TGCGCCAGCAGCTATCTCGGGGGGGACACTGAAGCTTTCTTT. Its translation is CASSYLGGDTEAFF. The chain combines TRBV4-3 with TRBJ1-1; D is possibly TRBD1 (5 bases). CDR3 size: 14 residues. Trimming pared 5 bases from V and 3 bases from J, leaving 13 bases between. The germline V gene has CDR1 LGHNA and CDR2 YSLEER.

This clonotype has only a few counts. The rearrangement links TRBV25-1 to TRBJ1-1; maybe TRBD1 (6 bases). Per the germline V gene, CDR1 is MGHDK and CDR2 is SYGVNS. The CDR3 loop spans 16 amino acids. Trimming removed 4 bases from V and 2 bases from J, with 17 bases in between. The CDR3 sequence: CASSGVTGTANTEAFF. The CDR3 coding sequence is TGTGCCAGCAGTGGGGTGACAGGTACAGCAAACACTGAAGCTTTCTTT.

This clonotype was seen a few times. The rearrangement links TRBV12-3 or TRBV12-4 to TRBJ1-1; D is possibly TRBD1 (5 bases). V was clipped by 8 bases and J by 7 bases, with 11 bases between them. The CDR3 runs to 11 residues. The CDR3 loop reads CASGANIEAFF. The CDR3 region has the DNA TGTGCCAGCGGGGCCAATATTGAAGCTTTCTTT.

This clonotype has a handful of counts. V gene TRBV2 combines with J gene TRBJ2-1, with D perhaps matching TRBD2 (6 bases). The CDR3 contains 16 residues. The V end was cut by 5 bases, the J end by 5 bases, with 19 bases between. Germline lookup yields CDR1 SNHLY and CDR2 FYNNEI. The CDR3 nucleotides are TGTGCCAGCAGTCGTCCTTCGGGACTCATCAACAATGAGCAGTTCTTC. This translates into CASSRPSGLINNEQFF.